The next 27 T cell receptor beta chains were all read from a single sample in a study of blood T cells in healthy people across ages (dated by TCRdb to about 2015). The receptor library was made with 5' RACE. Sequencing relied on an Illumina HiSeq 2500. A second PCR of about 7 to 12 cycles was run with a J-beta primer mix and a sample-barcoded 5' primer. The public reads were reprocessed in TCRdb via fastp at Q25 and MiXCR, keeping in-frame beta chains. Here each entry gathers all rows of one CDR3 protein and keeps the most common genes and DNA. The sample table records approximately 690,000 distinct CDR3 sequences; less than 45% of these occur just once. The ten top clones hold roughly 30% of the sample. Sequencing was done on a sample of blood. The receptors shown here come from a man older than 75 in good health.

This clonotype was observed a handful of times. V and J are TRBV13 and TRBJ2-5; D is perhaps TRBD1 (5 bases). The CDR3 extends over 15 amino acids. Trimming stripped 0 bases from V and 4 bases from J, with 12 bases between. In germline, CDR1 is PRHDT, CDR2 FYEKMQ (reference sequence). CDR3 sequence (DNA): TGTGCCAGCAGCTTAGGGGGCAGGGATAGAGAGACCCAGTACTTC. Amino acid sequence: CASSLGGRDRETQYF.

The sample holds many counts of this clonotype. The genes are TRBV7-2 and TRBJ2-7; 8 bases match TRBD1. V lost 4 bases and J lost 3; bases outside the gene matches: 8. CDR1 and CDR2 (germline): SGHTA, FQGNSA. The CDR3 has 15 amino acids. The CDR3 sequence: CASSSGQGPVYEQYF. The CDR3 bases are TGTGCCAGCAGCTCAGGACAGGGACCGGTCTACGAGCAGTACTTC.

The chain employs TRBV7-6 and TRBJ1-2; D remains ambiguous. The V end was cut by 3 bases, the J end by 8 bases, with 16 bases between. This CDR3 is built from 14 residues. Per germline, CDR1 SGHVS and CDR2 FNYEAQ. The CDR3 loop is CASSLSPGVKGYTF. CDR3 nucleotides: TGTGCCAGCAGCTTGTCCCCCGGGGTGAAAGGCTACACCTTC.

The rearrangement joins TRBV10-2 to TRBJ2-7; D perhaps matches TRBD2 (5 bases). This CDR3 is built from 12 residues. With 8 bases removed from V and 3 bases from J, the gap between germline ends came to 11 bases. The germline gives CDR1 WSHSY, CDR2 SAAADI. CDR3 nucleotides: TGCGCCAGCGGCACCGGGAACTACGAGCAGTACTTC. This translates into CASGTGNYEQYF.

This chain links TRBV20-1 with TRBJ2-5, with 7 bases lining up with TRBD1. The CDR3 has 13 amino acids. Unmatched junction bases numbered 4, after V lost 5 bases and J lost 1 base. Per the germline V gene, CDR1 is DFQATT and CDR2 is SNEGSKA (reference sequence). The CDR3, as DNA: TGCAGTGCTCCCCGGGACAGCCAAGAGACCCAGTACTTC. It specifies CSAPRDSQETQYF.

As concerns this clonotype: An end of the junction differs from the germline gene, which may be a read error. The chain combines TRBV29-1 with TRBJ2-1, with 14 bases fitting TRBD2. Judging by the DNA end, TRBJ2-7 fits better; the J call may be wrong. Per the germline V gene, CDR1 is SQVTM and CDR2 is ANQGSEA. This CDR3 has 15 amino acids. The CDR3, as DNA: TGCAACGTTCAGGGGACTAGCGGGAGCTACAATGAGCAGTACTTC. The encoded protein is CNVQGTSGSYNEQYF.

Only a few counts were recorded for this clonotype. V and J are TRBV6-5 and TRBJ2-3, with D possibly being TRBD2 (6 bases). The CDR3 runs 14 residues. Germline values: CDR1 MNHEY, CDR2 SVGAGI. With 2 bases removed from V and 7 bases from J, the gap between germline ends came to 13 bases. The CDR3 protein is CASSYGRERNTQYF. The CDR3 nucleotides are TGTGCCAGCAGTTACGGACGGGAGAGAAATACGCAGTATTTT.

This clonotype was counted many times. The chain employs TRBV28 and TRBJ2-3; unclear D gene. The length of the CDR3 is 11 residues. V lost 4 bases, J lost 8 bases, and 7 bases lay in between. Germline CDR1 is MDHEN and CDR2 is SYDVKM. The CDR3: CASSSGGTQYF. As DNA, the CDR3 is TGTGCCAGCAGTTCCGGTGGTACGCAGTATTTT. Drawing the rest from reference TRBV28 and TRBJ2-3, the complete variable domain is DVKVTQSSRYLVKRTGEKVFLECVQDMDHENMFWYRQDPGLGLRLIYFSYDVKMKEKGDIPEGYSVSREKKERFSLILESASTNQTSMYLCASSSGGTQYFGPGTRLTVL.

The chain employs TRBV7-2 and TRBJ2-1, with 16 bases lining up with TRBD2. V trimming: 1 base; J trimming: 1 base; junction bases outside the gene matches: 7. CDR3 length equals 20 residues. Germline V gene sequence: CDR1 SGHTA, CDR2 FQGNSA. For the CDR3, the DNA is TGTGCCAGCAGCTTAGTACCGGGACTAGCGGGGGGGCCTTCCTACAATGAGCAGTTCTTC. Translated, it gives CASSLVPGLAGGPSYNEQFF.

This clonotype has a single count. The chain employs TRBV27 and TRBJ2-5; D possibly corresponds to TRBD1 (5 bases). The CDR3 covers 15 residues. Germline CDR1 is MNHEY and CDR2 is SMNVEV (reference sequence). V lost 8 bases and J 0 bases, leaving 16 bases between the germline ends. CDR3 nucleotide sequence: TGTGCCAGCTCCCACTTAACGACAGACCAAGAGACCCAGTACTTC. This sequence encodes CASSHLTTDQETQYF.

With regard to this clonotype: Germline is not matched at one junction end, which may reflect a read error. The rearrangement links TRBV7-2 to TRBJ2-5; TRBD1 is a possible D gene (6 bases). The CDR3 has 13 residues. The germline V gene encodes CDR1 SGHTA and CDR2 FQGNSA. For the CDR3, the DNA is TGTGCCAACAGCTTAAGTCAGGGGGAGACCCAGTACTTC. Translating gives CANSLSQGETQYF. Looking up the rest from reference TRBV7-2 and TRBJ2-5 gives the full variable domain: GAGVSQSPSNKVTEKGKDVELRCDPISGHTALYWYRQSLGQGLEFLIYFQGNSAPDKSGLPSDRFSAERTGGSVSTLTIQRTQQEDSAVYLCANSLSQGETQYFGPGTRLLVL.

The CDR3 bases are TGTGCCAGCAGCTTAGCCACCGGGACAGGGGCTGGCGATGAGCAGTACTTC. Translation: CASSLATGTGAGDEQYF. The V and J genes are TRBV7-9 and TRBJ2-7, with 10 bases identical to TRBD1. The V segment lost 0 bases and the J segment 7 bases; nucleotides outside the gene matches: 12. This CDR3 has 17 amino acids. Germline V gene lookup returns CDR1 SEHNR and CDR2 FQNEAQ (reference sequence). Full variable domain (remainder filled in from reference TRBV7-9 and TRBJ2-7): DTGVSQNPRHKITKRGQNVTFRCDPISEHNRLYWYRQTLGQGPEFLTYFQNEAQLEKSRLLSDRFSAERPKGSFSTLEIQRTEQGDSAMYLCASSLATGTGAGDEQYFGPGTRLTVT.

The chain combines TRBV10-3 with TRBJ1-1, with a tentative D call TRBD1 (5 bases). CDR3 length: 15 amino acids. CDR1 is ENHRY, CDR2 SYGVKD, per germline. V was pared by 5 bases and J by 1 base, with 14 bases between. In DNA form, the CDR3 reads TGTGCCATCAGTCCTGACAGATCCCAGAACACTGAAGCTTTCTTT. This sequence encodes CAISPDRSQNTEAFF.

The chain employs TRBV30 and TRBJ2-4; possibly TRBD1 or TRBD2 for D (6 bases each). The J call may be wrong; the DNA end is better matched by TRBJ2-7. The CDR3 totals 14 residues. Germline CDR1 and CDR2: GTSNPN and SVGIG (reference sequence). The CDR3 region is CAWRFGGRGCEQYF. DNA for the CDR3: TGTGCCTGGAGGTTCGGGGGCCGAGGTTGCGAGCAGTACTTC.

CDR3 protein: CASSQSTGFESQPQHF. The CDR3 DNA reads TGTGCCAGCAGCCAATCGACAGGGTTTGAGTCTCAGCCCCAGCATTTT. The rearrangement uses TRBV4-2 and TRBJ1-5, with TRBD1 identical over 7 bases. J gave up 6 bases and V 2 bases, and 10 bases lay outside the gene matches. CDR1 and CDR2 from the germline V gene are LGHNA and YNFKEQ. This CDR3 spans 16 amino acids.

A single count supports this clonotype. Since a much larger clone is just one base distant, this may be a read error. The chain carries TRBV10-2 and TRBJ1-6; weak D call: TRBD1 (5 bases). The V gene lost 4 bases and the J gene lost 9 bases, with 13 bases spanning the gap. The CDR3 is 14 amino acids. Looked up from germline, CDR1 is WSHSY and CDR2 is SAAADI. CDR3 sequence: CASSGSGTGSPLHF. The CDR3 DNA sequence: TGCGCCAGCAGTGGATCCGGGACGGGTTCACCCCTCCACTTT.

The rearrangement uses TRBV7-8 and TRBJ2-5; no clear D. V dropped 1 base and J dropped 5 bases, with 17 bases sitting between them. Germline CDR1 SGHVS, CDR2 FQNEAQ. There are 16 residues in the CDR3. As DNA, the CDR3 is TGTGCCAGCAGCTTAGTTGGAGTGATCTCTGGGGAGACCCAGTACTTC. Residues: CASSLVGVISGETQYF.

The chain combines TRBV6-5 with TRBJ1-6, with D maybe TRBD1 (6 bases). The V gene lost 3 bases and the J gene lost 10 bases, with 13 bases spanning the gap. The germline V gene has CDR1 MNHEY and CDR2 SVGAGI. The CDR3 consists of 14 residues. The CDR3 here is CASSYGGSSSPLHF. CDR3 nucleotide sequence: TGTGCCAGCAGTTATGGGGGCAGTAGCTCACCCCTCCACTTT.

This clonotype has just one count. V gene TRBV12-3 or TRBV12-4 combines with J gene TRBJ1-5, with D possibly matching TRBD1 (6 bases). The length of the CDR3 is 13 residues. Trimming removed 4 bases from V and 4 bases from J, with 8 bases in between. The CDR3 DNA is TGTGCCAGCAGTTCGGGACATAATCAGCCCCAGCATTTT. Protein: CASSSGHNQPQHF.

A note on this clonotype: A much larger clone lies a single base off, so this may be a read error. The V and J genes are TRBV5-6 and TRBJ1-6; tentatively, D is TRBD1 (5 bases). Per the germline V gene, CDR1 is SGHDT and CDR2 is YYEEEE. The length of the CDR3 is 13 residues. For the CDR3, the DNA is TGTGCCGGCAGCTTGGACAAATATTCACCCCTCCACTTT. This translates into CAGSLDKYSPLHF.

This clonotype has more than one count but fewer than ten. CDR3 DNA sequence: TGCGCCAGCAGCCAAGATTTAAGGGAGGCCGGACTAACGACAGATACGCAGTATTTT. Its protein product is CASSQDLREAGLTTDTQYF. The chain uses TRBV4-1 and TRBJ2-3; D possibly corresponds to TRBD2 (6 bases). CDR1 is MGHRA and CDR2 is YSYEKL in the germline V gene. There are 19 residues in the CDR3. Trimming cost V 0 bases and J 3 bases, with 22 bases left between them.

In this sample, this clonotype turned up a few times. V and J are TRBV10-2 and TRBJ1-2, with 7 positions matching TRBD1. The germline gives CDR1 WSHSY, CDR2 SAAADI. V lost 2 bases and J lost 0; bases outside the gene matches: 0. The CDR3 contains 14 residues. The CDR3 nucleotides are TGCGCCAGCAGTGAGACAGGGGCTAACTATGGCTACACCTTC. The encoded protein is CASSETGANYGYTF.

This clonotype was observed a handful of times. The chain links TRBV11-2 to TRBJ2-3, with D perhaps TRBD1 or TRBD2 (5 bases each). Germline V gene lookup returns CDR1 SGHAT and CDR2 FQNNGV. Trimming stripped 4 bases from V and 0 bases from J, with 17 bases between. This CDR3 comprises 17 residues. CDR3 DNA: TGTGCCAGCAGCTACACCGGGACCACACTTAGCACAGATACGCAGTATTTT. It is translated as CASSYTGTTLSTDTQYF.

The CDR3 bases are TGTGCCAGCAACGATTGGGTGGGACTAGCGGGTAAAGAGACCCAGTACTTC. Its protein product is CASNDWVGLAGKETQYF. This chain links TRBV12-3 or TRBV12-4 with TRBJ2-7, with 12 bases matching TRBD2. The J call could be wrong; TRBJ2-5 is a better fit for the DNA end. This CDR3 region has 17 residues.

This clonotype was seen many times. This chain joins TRBV7-2 and TRBJ2-7; no clear D gene. Per germline, CDR1 SGHTA and CDR2 FQGNSA. V shed 1 base and J shed 4 bases, with 5 bases lying between them. The CDR3 is made up of 12 amino acids. As DNA, the CDR3 is TGTGCCAGCAGCTTAGAGTCGTACGAGCAGTACTTC. The encoded protein is CASSLESYEQYF. Full variable domain (rest looked up from reference TRBV7-2 and TRBJ2-7): GAGVSQSPSNKVTEKGKDVELRCDPISGHTALYWYRQSLGQGLEFLIYFQGNSAPDKSGLPSDRFSAERTGGSVSTLTIQRTQQEDSAVYLCASSLESYEQYFGPGTRLTVT.

This chain's CDR3 is CASSVGPSGDLYAQYF. The CDR3 DNA is TGTGCCAGCAGCGTAGGCCCTAGCGGGGACCTCTACGCGCAGTACTTC. The chain has TRBV9 and TRBJ2-5; 9 bases fit TRBD2. The germline V gene has CDR1 SGDLS and CDR2 YYNGEE. J was trimmed by 11 bases and V by 0 bases; bases with no gene match: 14. This CDR3 has 16 amino acids.

This sequence joins TRBV6-1 and TRBJ2-1, with D possibly TRBD2 on 6 matching bases. The CDR3 is made up of 13 amino acids. CDR1 and CDR2 (germline): MNHNS, SASEGT. Trimming took off 6 bases at V and 3 bases at J, with 9 bases between the two ends. CDR3 nucleotide sequence: TGTGCCAGCAGGACGACTAGCTACAATGAGCAGTTCTTC. It is translated as CASRTTSYNEQFF.